This T cell receptor (beta chain) came from a study of neurological immune-mediated disorders. TCRdb recomputed calls from the 5' RACE reads with MiXCR, one row per CDR3 protein. Seen here are approximately 41,000 distinct CDR3 sequences, 13% to 15% observed once, and the top ten hold around 3.3%. Trimming took 5 bases from V and 1 from J, leaving 11 bases between them. The length of the CDR3 is 14 residues. This clonotype showed up many times. The source of this sequence is a woman aged 55 to 70 with HTLV-1-associated myelopathy (HAM/TSP). Sequencing was carried out using CD4+ T cells from blood. The genes are TRBV12-3 or TRBV12-4 and TRBJ1-2; tentatively, D is TRBD1 (5 bases). CDR3 nucleotide sequence: TGTGCCAGCAGTCGAGCGGGACTTAACTATGGCTACACCTTC. This encodes CASSRAGLNYGYTF.